The 13 T cell receptor beta chains below come from one sample, sequenced in a study of spatial heterogeneity in lung cancer. These TCRs' antigens remain unknown. TCRdb ran MiXCR on the 5' RACE reads and lists one entry per CDR3 protein. The data contain 9,000 to 13,000 distinct CDR3 sequences, less than 15% of them singletons. Time point given: sample taken at primary tumor resection. Study-level results: Counts of expanded intratumoral alpha and beta TCRs tracked tumor mutation counts.

Here the sequenced sample was lung tumor tissue, taken at surgery. These receptors were collected from a male donor with early-stage non-small cell lung cancer.

There are many counts of this clonotype. Sequence at one end of the junction differs from germline and may be a read error. The library was prepared for alpha chains; this beta chain is a stray read, so its frequency means little. The chain employs TRBV7-7 and TRBJ2-3, with D perhaps matching TRBD2 (6 bases). There are 13 residues in the CDR3. Per the germline V gene, CDR1 is SSHAT and CDR2 is FNYEAQ (reference sequence). CDR3 protein: CASSLSGTDTQYF. The CDR3 region has the DNA TGTGCTAGCAGCTTGAGCGGGACAGATACGCAGTATTTT.

This clonotype was seen many times. This beta chain turned up in a library designed for alpha chains; as an off-target read, its abundance says little. The J gene is TRBJ1-2, the V gene TRBV5-6, with D possibly being TRBD1 (5 bases). Trimming cost V 5 bases and J 7 bases, with 15 bases left between them. The CDR3 totals 13 residues. Germline CDR1 and CDR2: SGHDT and YYEEEE. CDR3 region: CASSPTEISGYTF. CDR3 bases: TGTGCCAGCAGTCCGACAGAAATCTCTGGCTACACCTTC.

This clonotype was detected many times. Little can be read into the size of this beta chain, an off-target read in a library designed for alpha chains. The genes are TRBV12-3 or TRBV12-4 and TRBJ1-4; D is ambiguous. This CDR3 has 14 residues. Trimming took 3 bases from V and 9 from J, leaving 14 bases between them. The CDR3 spells CASSFSDLDKKLFF. CDR3 bases: TGTGCCAGCAGTTTTTCGGATTTGGATAAAAAACTGTTTTTT.

This clonotype was counted ten times or more. This beta chain was picked up by a library intended for alpha chains and is off target, so its count carries little meaning. The chain links TRBV5-1 to TRBJ2-5; 8 bases agree with TRBD1. Trimming cost V 4 bases and J 4 bases; bases outside gene matches: 9. CDR1 and CDR2 (germline): SGHRS, YFSETQ. The CDR3 length is 15 residues. The CDR3 bases are TGCGCCAGCAGCACCGGACAGGGATGGGGAGAGACCCAGTACTTC. Its protein is CASSTGQGWGETQYF.

This clonotype was seen many times. The library was built for alpha chains, so this beta chain is an off-target read and its size means little. The chain employs TRBV29-1 and TRBJ1-1, with a tentative D call TRBD1 (6 bases). Trimming removed 1 base at V and 6 bases at J, with 18 bases between. Germline V CDR1 and CDR2: SQVTM, ANQGSEA. This CDR3 has 15 residues. CDR3 sequence: CSVEVGGRGDSEAFF. CDR3 bases: TGCAGCGTTGAAGTTGGGGGGCGAGGGGACTCTGAAGCTTTCTTT.

Of note for this clonotype: Found in a library prepared for alpha chains, this beta chain is an off-target read, and its abundance has little meaning. The chain carries TRBV29-1 and TRBJ1-1; tentatively, D is TRBD1 (5 bases). CDR1 SQVTM and CDR2 ANQGSEA come from the germline V gene. The CDR3 has 13 amino acids. Trimming took 8 bases from V and 4 from J, leaving 17 bases between them. The CDR3 nucleotides are TGCAGCTTCTGGGGCGGCGGGGTCACTGAAGCTTTCTTT. This translates into CSFWGGGVTEAFF.

This clonotype was detected ten times or more. This beta chain is a stray sequence in a library constructed for alpha chains; its clone size is not meaningful. The rearrangement links TRBV6-2 or TRBV6-3 to TRBJ2-1; 9 bases are a match to TRBD2. CDR1 MNHEY and CDR2 SVGEGT come from the germline V gene. The CDR3 spans 16 residues. V dropped 4 bases and J dropped 7; count of bases not matched to a gene: 11. Written as DNA, the CDR3 is TGTGCCAGCAGTTTAGACGGTCTAGCGGGATTGAATGAGCAGTTCTTC. This gives the protein CASSLDGLAGLNEQFF.

This clonotype was seen repeatedly, ten times or more. This beta chain was picked up by a library intended for alpha chains and is off target, so its count carries little meaning. The rearrangement joins TRBV9 to TRBJ2-2, with D hard to call. Deletions cut 3 bases from V and 7 bases from J, with 13 bases between. Germline V gene sequence: CDR1 SGDLS, CDR2 YYNGEE. The CDR3 is made up of 14 amino acids. The CDR3 loop is CASSGLGRFGELFF. CDR3 bases: TGTGCCAGCAGCGGATTAGGACGGTTCGGGGAGCTGTTTTTT.

As regards this clonotype: Within a library made for alpha chains, this beta chain is off target, and its count is uninformative. V is TRBV5-1 and J is TRBJ1-1, with D unclear. CDR1 SGHRS and CDR2 YFSETQ come from the germline V gene. The CDR3 is 14 amino acids. V lost 7 bases, J lost 0 bases, and 13 bases lay in between. CDR3 region: CASSPHVMNTEAFF. The CDR3 nucleotides are TGCGCCAGCTCCCCCCACGTAATGAACACTGAAGCTTTCTTT.

Relative to its sample, this clonotype is medium-sized. Since the library was made to target alpha chains, this beta chain is a stray read and its abundance is not meaningful. This sequence joins TRBV12-3 or TRBV12-4 and TRBJ2-6, with D perhaps TRBD2 (5 bases). V dropped 2 bases and J dropped 4 bases, with 15 bases sitting between them. The CDR3 loop spans 17 amino acids. CDR3 protein: CASSLRRGPSGANVLTF. DNA for the CDR3: TGTGCCAGCAGTTTAAGGCGAGGGCCGTCGGGGGCCAACGTCCTGACTTTC.

By share, this clonotype counts as medium-sized (0.01 to 0.1%). Because this beta chain is a stray read in a library intended to capture alpha chains, its abundance should not be given much weight. This rearrangement joins TRBV19 to TRBJ1-1; 7 positions agree with TRBD1. V trimming: 5 bases; J trimming: 0 bases; junction bases outside the gene matches: 9. Germline CDR1 reads LNHDA; CDR2 reads SQIVND (reference sequence). The CDR3 is 16 amino acids. CDR3 sequence: CASSGTGEALNTEAFF. The CDR3, as DNA: TGTGCCAGTAGTGGAACAGGGGAGGCCCTGAACACTGAAGCTTTCTTT.

This clonotype was picked up many times. Because this beta chain is a stray read in a library intended to capture alpha chains, its abundance should not be given much weight. The chain joins TRBV3-1 to TRBJ2-1; 10 bases match TRBD2. The germline CDR1 and CDR2 sequences are LGHDT and YNNKEL (reference sequence). V trimming: 3 bases; J trimming: 6 bases; junction bases outside the gene matches: 11. The CDR3 spans 17 residues. CDR3 bases: TGTGCCAGCAGCCAGGGTTGGGTAGCGGGAGGACTCAATGAGCAGTTCTTC. Amino acids: CASSQGWVAGGLNEQFF.

About this clonotype itself: This beta chain turned up in a library designed for alpha chains; as an off-target read, its abundance says little. The CDR3 DNA reads as TGTGCCTGGAGTGTCACCCGACGGTGGTTTAGGACTAGCGGGAGACTTTCCTACGAGCAGTACTTC. This codes for CAWSVTRRWFRTSGRLSYEQYF. The chain carries TRBV30 and TRBJ2-7, with TRBD2 matching 13 bases. The V segment lost 0 bases and the J segment 1 base; nucleotides outside the gene matches: 21. Germline CDR1 reads GTSNPN; CDR2 reads SVGIG (reference sequence). The CDR3 has 22 residues.